Listed here are 6 T cell receptor beta chains from one sample, sequenced in a study of neurological immune-mediated disorders. One entry per CDR3 protein results from TCRdb running MiXCR on the 5' RACE reads. Counted here are 30,000 to 40,000 distinct CDR3 sequences, approximately 4.2% occurring once; the ten biggest clones make up around 2%. What was sequenced was PBMCs. Every receptor here comes from a man aged 30 to 45 with multiple sclerosis.

In this sample, this clonotype turned up a few times. At one of its ends the junction is not consistent with the germline gene, which may arise from a read error. The rearrangement links TRBV6-5 to TRBJ1-6; tentatively, D is TRBD1 (5 bases). Germline V CDR1 and CDR2: MNHEY, SVGAGI. The CDR3 runs to 12 residues. Here the CDR3 DNA reads TGTGCCAGCAGTTACGGTGGGGCACCCCTCAACTTT. It translates to CASSYGGAPLNF.

This clonotype occurred many times. The V call is TRBV12-3 or TRBV12-4, the J call TRBJ2-7, with TRBD1 identical over 8 bases. V shed 5 bases, J shed 7 bases, and the junction held 10 bases outside the gene matches. The CDR3 has 14 amino acids. This chain's CDR3 is CASSATGERREQYF. CDR3 coding DNA: TGTGCCAGCAGTGCGACAGGGGAGCGGAGGGAGCAGTACTTC.

In this sample, this clonotype turned up many times. The chain recombines TRBV7-2 with TRBJ1-2, with D possibly matching TRBD1 (6 bases). Germline V CDR1 and CDR2: SGHTA, FQGNSA. Deletions cut 5 bases from V and 6 bases from J, with 22 bases between. CDR3 length equals 16 residues. Here the CDR3 reads CASSTPLQGNWDGYTF. CDR3 DNA: TGTGCCAGCAGCACACCCCTCCAGGGGAATTGGGATGGCTACACCTTC.

This clonotype qualifies as medium-sized. This chain joins TRBV20-1 and TRBJ2-7; D is unresolved. Germline CDR1 reads DFQATT; CDR2 reads SNEGSKA (reference sequence). Deletions cut 3 bases from V and 2 bases from J, with 5 bases between. The CDR3 spans 11 residues. This chain's CDR3 is CSASQAYEQYF. The CDR3 bases are TGCAGTGCTAGCCAGGCCTACGAGCAGTACTTC.

This clonotype showed up many times. This chain links TRBV5-1 with TRBJ1-2; D might be TRBD1 (5 bases). The CDR3 covers 13 residues. CDR1 is SGHRS, CDR2 YFSETQ, per germline. Trimming took off 4 bases at V and 4 bases at J, with 11 bases between the two ends. CDR3 amino acids: CASSPGTTYGYTF. In DNA form, the CDR3 reads TGCGCCAGCAGCCCGGGGACTACCTATGGCTACACCTTC.

This clonotype occurred many times. The V and J genes are TRBV18 and TRBJ1-2; D possibly corresponds to TRBD1 (5 bases). Trimming took 2 bases from V and 7 from J, leaving 11 bases between them. The CDR3 is 13 residues long. Germline CDR1 reads KGHSH; CDR2 reads LQKENI. CDR3 protein: CASSPEGIRGYTF. DNA for the CDR3: TGTGCCAGCTCACCAGAGGGGATACGTGGCTACACCTTC.